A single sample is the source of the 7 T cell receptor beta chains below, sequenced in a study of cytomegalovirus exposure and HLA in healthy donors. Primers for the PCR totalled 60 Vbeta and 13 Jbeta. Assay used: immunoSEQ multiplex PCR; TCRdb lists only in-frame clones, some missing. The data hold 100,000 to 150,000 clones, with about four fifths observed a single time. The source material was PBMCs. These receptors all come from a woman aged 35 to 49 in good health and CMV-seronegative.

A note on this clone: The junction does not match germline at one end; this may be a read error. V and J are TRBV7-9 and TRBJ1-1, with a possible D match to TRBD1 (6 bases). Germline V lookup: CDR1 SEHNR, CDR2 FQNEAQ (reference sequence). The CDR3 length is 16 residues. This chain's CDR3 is CSSSPPPQGLNTEAFF. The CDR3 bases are TGTTCCAGCAGCCCCCCCCCGCAGGGGCTGAACACTGAAGCTTTCTTT.

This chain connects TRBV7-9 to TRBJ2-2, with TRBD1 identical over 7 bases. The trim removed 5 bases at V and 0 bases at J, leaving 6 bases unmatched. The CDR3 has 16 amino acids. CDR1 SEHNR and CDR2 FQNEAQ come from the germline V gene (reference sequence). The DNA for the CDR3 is TGTGCCAGCAGCCCCCGGACAGGTTCGAACACCGGGGAGCTGTTTTTT. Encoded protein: CASSPRTGSNTGELFF. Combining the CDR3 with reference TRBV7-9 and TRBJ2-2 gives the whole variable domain DTGVSQNPRHKITKRGQNVTFRCDPISEHNRLYWYRQTLGQGPEFLTYFQNEAQLEKSRLLSDRFSAERPKGSFSTLEIQRTEQGDSAMYLCASSPRTGSNTGELFFGEGSRLTVL.

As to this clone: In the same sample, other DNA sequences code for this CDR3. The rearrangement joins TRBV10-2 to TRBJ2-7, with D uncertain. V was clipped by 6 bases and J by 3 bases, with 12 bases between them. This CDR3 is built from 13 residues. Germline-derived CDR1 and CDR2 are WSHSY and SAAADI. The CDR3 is CASRTRLNYEQYF. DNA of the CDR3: TGCGCCAGCAGAACTCGACTGAACTACGAGCAGTACTTC.

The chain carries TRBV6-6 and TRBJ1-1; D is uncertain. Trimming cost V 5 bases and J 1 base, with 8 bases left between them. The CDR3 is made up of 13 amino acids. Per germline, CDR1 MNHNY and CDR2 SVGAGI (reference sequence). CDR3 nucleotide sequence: TGTGCCAGCAGTCGACTAGGGAACACTGAAGCTTTCTTT. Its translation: CASSRLGNTEAFF.

CDR3 sequence: CASRQGSNTDTQYF. Written as DNA, the CDR3 is TGTGCCAGCAGACAGGGTTCGAACACAGATACGCAGTATTTT. This sequence joins TRBV2 and TRBJ2-3; the D gene is possibly TRBD1 (6 bases). The germline gives CDR1 SNHLY, CDR2 FYNNEI. V dropped 6 bases and J dropped 2 bases, with 12 bases sitting between them. This CDR3 has 14 amino acids.

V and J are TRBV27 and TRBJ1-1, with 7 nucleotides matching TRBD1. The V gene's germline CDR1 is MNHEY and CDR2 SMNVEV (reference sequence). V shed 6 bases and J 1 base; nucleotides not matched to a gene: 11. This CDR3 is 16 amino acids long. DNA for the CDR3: TGTGCCAGCAGCCTATCCCGGGACAGATGGAACACTGAAGCTTTCTTT. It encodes CASSLSRDRWNTEAFF.

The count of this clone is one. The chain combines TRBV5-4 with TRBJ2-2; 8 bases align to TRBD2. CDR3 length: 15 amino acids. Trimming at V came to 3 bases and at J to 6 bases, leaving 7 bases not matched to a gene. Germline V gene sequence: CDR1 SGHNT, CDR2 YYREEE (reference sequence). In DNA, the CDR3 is TGTGCCAGCAGCTCCTGGACTAGCTCCCCCGGGGAGCTGTTTTTT. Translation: CASSSWTSSPGELFF.